One and the same sample provided the 22 T cell receptor beta chains below, sequenced in a study of tumor and adjacent non-tumor tissue in lung cancer. TCRbeta libraries were built with three rounds of nested PCR, modified from ARM-PCR. TCRdb re-called the multiplex PCR reads through MiXCR, storing one row per CDR3 protein. The repertoire holds 90,000 to 100,000 distinct CDR3 sequences, with about 80% as singletons. The template was RNA from unsorted bulk tissue. More than 3 cm separated this lung sample from the edge of the tumor. Sequencing was carried out using distant non-tumor lung tissue. The source of these receptors is a man aged 55 to 70 with small cell lung cancer.

About this clonotype: The junction departs from the called germline gene at one end, perhaps through a read error. The rearrangement uses TRBV11-2 and TRBJ1-3, with 7 bases identical to TRBD1. This CDR3 has 15 residues. Germline V lookup: CDR1 SGHAT, CDR2 FQNNGV. The CDR3 DNA reads TGTACCAGCAGCGGATCAACAGGGGCGTTAAACACCACATATTTT. It specifies CTSSGSTGALNTTYF.

Remarks on this clonotype: One end of the junction fails to match germline, which may point to a read error. The chain joins TRBV6-2 or TRBV6-3 to TRBJ1-5; TRBD1 aligns across 9 bases. The germline V gene has CDR1 MNHEY and CDR2 SVGEGT. This CDR3 spans 14 amino acids. The CDR3 is CGTTAGQGNQPQHF. The CDR3 coding sequence is TGTGGCACTACTGCGGGACAGGGTAATCAGCCTCAGCATTTT.

The sample holds many counts of this clonotype. This sequence joins TRBV12-3 or TRBV12-4 and TRBJ2-2, with D unresolved. Trimming removed 5 bases from V and 1 base from J, with 5 bases in between. This CDR3 comprises 13 residues. The CDR3, as DNA: TGTGCCAGCAGTCCTCAGAACACCGGGGAGCTGTTTTTT. Protein sequence: CASSPQNTGELFF.

Notes on this clonotype: One end of the junction does not line up with germline, which may come from a read error. The chain uses TRBV10-3 and TRBJ1-2, with unresolved D. Germline values: CDR1 ENHRY, CDR2 SYGVKD. This CDR3 has 17 residues. Here the CDR3 reads CAINESGFFRANYGYTF. CDR3 bases: TGTGCCATCAATGAGTCCGGGTTCTTCAGAGCTAACTATGGCTACACCTTC.

With regard to this clonotype: Germline is not matched at one junction end, which may reflect a read error. This chain links TRBV11-2 with TRBJ2-5; 7 nucleotides agree with TRBD1. There are 15 residues in the CDR3. Germline CDR1 and CDR2: SGHAT and FQNNGV. The CDR3 DNA is TGTGCTAGCAGGGACAAACGAGGGGGCAGAGAGACCCAGTACTTC. Protein product: CASRDKRGGRETQYF.

This clonotype was seen a few times. Mismatch with germline at one junction end may stem from a read error. The CDR3 DNA reads as TGTGCCAGTAGCTCCGGGGGGGGGACTAGCGGGAGTATCTACAATGAGCAGTCCTTC. Translating it yields CASSSGGGTSGSIYNEQSF. The rearrangement uses TRBV11-2 and TRBJ2-1, with 14 bases matching TRBD2. CDR1 is SGHAT and CDR2 is FQNNGV in the germline V gene. The CDR3 is 19 residues long.

The chain carries TRBV7-9 and TRBJ2-5; 10 positions match TRBD2. J gave up 3 bases and V 4 bases, and 11 bases lay outside the gene matches. CDR1 SEHNR and CDR2 FQNEAQ come from the germline V gene (reference sequence). The CDR3 spans 17 residues. The chain's CDR3 is CASSSGLAFAVKETQYF. CDR3 sequence (DNA): TGTGCCAGCAGCTCGGGACTAGCGTTTGCTGTGAAAGAGACCCAGTACTTC.

This clonotype has only one observation. The final CDR3 position lacks the conserved phenylalanine or tryptophan, pointing to a likely read error. The DNA is left out, because the CDR3 cannot be placed on it with certainty; the CDR3 is given as TCRdb lists it. This CDR3 reads CASSELAGGKNEQSS. The genes are TRBV6-1 and TRBJ2-1; whether TRBD2, the table's D call, matches the DNA was not checked. The CDR3 length equals 15 residues, ends included. The V gene's germline CDR1 is MNHNS and CDR2 SASEGT.

The sample holds a few counts of this clonotype. The rearrangement uses TRBV20-1 and TRBJ2-5; 10 bases line up with TRBD2. CDR3 size: 14 residues. J lost 5 bases, V lost 3 bases, and 6 bases had no gene match. CDR1 DFQATT and CDR2 SNEGSKA come from the germline V gene (reference sequence). The CDR3 is CSARRAGGVETQYF. CDR3 DNA sequence: TGCAGTGCTAGGAGAGCGGGAGGGGTCGAGACCCAGTACTTC.

Details on this clonotype: The junction shows a germline mismatch at one end, possibly a read error. The chain carries TRBV6-2 or TRBV6-3 and TRBJ2-3; D is unresolved. This CDR3 region has 12 residues. Germline values: CDR1 MNHEY, CDR2 SVGEGT. CDR3 bases: TGTGCCAGAAGTCTGTGGACGGATATGCAGTATTTT. It encodes CARSLWTDMQYF.

Within the sample, this clonotype is medium-sized. The V call is TRBV11-2, the J call TRBJ1-6; D unclear. The length of the CDR3 is 12 residues. With 0 bases removed from V and 12 bases from J, the gap between germline ends came to 6 bases. Per the germline V gene, CDR1 is SGHAT and CDR2 is FQNNGV. The CDR3 sequence is CASSLEKLPLHF. CDR3 nucleotides: TGTGCCAGCAGCTTAGAAAAGCTACCCCTCCACTTT.

In the case of this clonotype: A junction end diverges from the germline sequence, so it may reflect a read error. The J gene is TRBJ2-5, the V gene TRBV24-1, with D perhaps assigned TRBD1 or TRBD2 (5 bases each). Per the germline V gene, CDR1 is KGHDR and CDR2 is SFDVKD. The length of the CDR3 is 15 residues. The CDR3 region has the DNA TGTCCCACCAGTGACCCTTCATCAGGGACAGAGACCCAGTACTTC. This sequence encodes CPTSDPSSGTETQYF.

The rearrangement uses TRBV11-2 and TRBJ2-2; D call uncertain. V lost 0 bases and J lost 10, with 12 bases in between. The CDR3 has 14 residues. CDR1 and CDR2 from the germline V gene are SGHAT and FQNNGV. The DNA of the CDR3 is TGTGCCAGCAGCTTAGAACCCCCCTGGGTGGAGCTGTTTTTT. Residues: CASSLEPPWVELFF.

For this clonotype: A much more abundant neighbour one base away suggests this may be a read error. The rearrangement links TRBV7-9 to TRBJ1-5, with D perhaps TRBD1 (5 bases). This CDR3 has 15 amino acids. Germline CDR1 SEHNR, CDR2 FQNEAQ (reference sequence). CDR3 coding DNA: TGTGCCAGCAGCTCCGGGACGGAACTCGCGCAGCCCCAGCGTTTT. Protein product: CASSSGTELAQPQRF. Full variable domain (rest looked up from reference TRBV7-9 and TRBJ1-5): DTGVSQNPRHKITKRGQNVTFRCDPISEHNRLYWYRQTLGQGPEFLTYFQNEAQLEKSRLLSDRFSAERPKGSFSTLEIQRTEQGDSAMYLCASSSGTELAQPQRFGDGTRLSIL.

Turning to this clonotype: A much larger clone lies one base from this, so it may be a read error. The chain links TRBV6-6 to TRBJ2-2; D not certain. The CDR3 spans 12 residues. Germline assignment: CDR1 MNHNY and CDR2 SVGAGI (reference sequence). The CDR3 loop is CVIKTVTGELFF. The CDR3 DNA reads TGTGTCATCAAGACTGTCACCGGGGAGCTGTTTTTT.

As concerns this clonotype: A read error may produce the germline difference seen at one junction end. The genes are TRBV20-1 and TRBJ2-7; possibly TRBD2 for D (6 bases). The germline V gene has CDR1 DFQATT and CDR2 SNEGSKA (reference sequence). The CDR3 loop spans 12 amino acids. CDR3 in DNA: TGCAGTGCTAGACTAGCGAGAGGTGAGCATTACTTC. Translation: CSARLARGEHYF.

About this clonotype: As the CDR3 is not closed by the conserved phenylalanine or tryptophan, this likely results from a read error. The rearrangement links TRBV12-3 or TRBV12-4 to TRBJ2-3; D uncertain. This CDR3 spans 13 amino acids. Trimming shortened V by 5 bases and J by 1 base, and 7 bases separated the two germline ends. The CDR3 region is CASSRAGTDTQYC. The CDR3 DNA reads TGTGCCAGCAGTCGGGCGGGCACAGATACGCAGTATTGT.

The chain uses TRBV29-1 and TRBJ2-3; possibly TRBD2 for D (5 bases). The CDR3 consists of 13 residues. The germline V gene encodes CDR1 SQVTM and CDR2 ANQGSEA. The CDR3 DNA is TGCGGCACCAACCGGGAAAACGAAGATACGCAGTATTTT. Translating it yields CGTNRENEDTQYF.

This clonotype was found once. The gene calls are TRBV28 and TRBJ2-1, with TRBD2 matching 15 bases. Per germline, CDR1 MDHEN and CDR2 SYDVKM. The CDR3 consists of 15 residues. J lost 10 bases, V lost 4 bases, and 5 bases had no gene match. As DNA, the CDR3 is TGTGCCAGCAGTTCATCCGGGACTAGCGGGAGGGAGCAGTTCTTC. This sequence encodes CASSSSGTSGREQFF.

The sample holds one count of this clonotype. V gene TRBV20-1 combines with J gene TRBJ1-4; 7 bases align to TRBD1. The V segment lost 6 bases and the J segment 4 bases; nucleotides outside the gene matches: 5. This CDR3 has 13 amino acids. Germline V gene sequence: CDR1 DFQATT, CDR2 SNEGSKA (reference sequence). CDR3 coding DNA: TGCAGTGCCGCAGGGGGAGTTAATGAAAAACTGTTTTTT. It yields the protein CSAAGGVNEKLFF.

About this clonotype: This is likely a read error, given that the CDR3 carries no conserved phenylalanine or tryptophan at its end. The chain links TRBV24-1 to TRBJ2-5; 9 bases line up with TRBD2. J was trimmed by 3 bases and V by 3 bases; bases with no gene match: 4. CDR1 is KGHDR and CDR2 is SFDVKD in the germline V gene. The length of the CDR3 is 15 residues. The CDR3 sequence: CATSDPRLAEETQYL. The CDR3 bases are TGTGCCACCAGTGATCCCCGACTAGCGGAAGAGACCCAGTACTTA.

In this sample, this clonotype turned up once. A much larger clone is a single base away; this may be a read error. The chain is built from TRBV19 and TRBJ2-1, with TRBD1 matching over 12 bases. This CDR3 spans 15 amino acids. Germline CDR1 reads LNHDA; CDR2 reads SQIVND (reference sequence). J lost 9 bases, V lost 3 bases, and 6 bases had no gene match. The CDR3 loop reads CASSIDGTGGVEQFF. In nucleotides, the CDR3 is TGTGCCAGTAGTATCGACGGGACAGGGGGCGTTGAGCAGTTCTTC.